The next 25 T cell receptor beta chains were all read from a single sample in a study of blood T cell repertoires in COVID-19. The table came from immunoSEQ multiplex PCR; TCRdb's copy has only in-frame clones and leaves some out. The sample lists fewer than 180,000 clones, about 86% seen once, with roughly 3% in the top ten. Sequenced material: peripheral blood. The receptors shown here come from a man between 65 and 85 years old with acute or convalescent COVID-19.

This sequence joins TRBV4-3 and TRBJ2-3; TRBD2 is a possible D gene (6 bases). Trimming pared 0 bases from V and 4 bases from J, leaving 11 bases between. Germline loops: CDR1 LGHNA, CDR2 YSLEER. There are 15 residues in the CDR3. The CDR3 DNA follows: TGCGCCAGCAGCCAAGACGGGAGTCAGTCAGATACGCAGTATTTT. This codes for CASSQDGSQSDTQYF.

The chain links TRBV7-2 to TRBJ2-3; TRBD2 aligns across 7 bases. V shed 5 bases and J 0 bases; nucleotides not matched to a gene: 11. The V gene's germline CDR1 is SGHTA and CDR2 FQGNSA. The CDR3 consists of 17 residues. This chain's CDR3 is CASSTPSGGFSTDTQYF. The DNA for the CDR3 is TGTGCCAGCAGCACTCCTAGCGGAGGTTTTAGCACAGATACGCAGTATTTT. The whole variable domain, filled in from reference TRBV7-2 and TRBJ2-3, reads GAGVSQSPSNKVTEKGKDVELRCDPISGHTALYWYRQSLGQGLEFLIYFQGNSAPDKSGLPSDRFSAERTGGSVSTLTIQRTQQEDSAVYLCASSTPSGGFSTDTQYFGPGTRLTVL.

V usage is TRBV7-2 and J usage is TRBJ2-1; D is perhaps TRBD2 (5 bases). The V gene's germline CDR1 is SGHTA and CDR2 FQGNSA. Trimming took 7 bases from V and 0 from J, leaving 13 bases between them. The CDR3 is 15 amino acids. Here the CDR3 DNA reads TGTGCCAGCAAGGGTAGCACTAGCTCCTACAATGAGCAGTTCTTC. Encoded protein: CASKGSTSSYNEQFF.

The sample holds one count of this clone. The chain has TRBV24-1 and TRBJ2-5; 7 nucleotides line up with TRBD2. V trimming: 1 base; J trimming: 4 bases; junction bases outside the gene matches: 8. Germline V gene data show CDR1 as KGHDR and CDR2 as SFDVKD. The CDR3 loop spans 16 amino acids. CDR3 DNA sequence: TGTGCCACCAGTGATTTCCGGGAGGCGGACGGAGAGACCCAGTACTTC. This gives the protein CATSDFREADGETQYF.

This chain joins TRBV5-1 and TRBJ2-1; tentatively, D is TRBD1 (6 bases). Germline V gene lookup returns CDR1 SGHRS and CDR2 YFSETQ. The CDR3 is 15 residues long. The V gene lost 3 bases and the J gene lost 2 bases, with 12 bases spanning the gap. The CDR3 coding sequence is TGCGCCAGCAGCTCTGGACAGCCGGCCTACAATGAGCAGTTCTTC. Translation gives CASSSGQPAYNEQFF.

This chain uses TRBV19 with TRBJ2-3; a weak D match, TRBD2 (5 bases). Trimming stripped 7 bases from V and 2 bases from J, with 10 bases between. CDR3 length equals 13 residues. CDR1 is LNHDA, CDR2 SQIVND, per germline (reference sequence). CDR3 loop: CASIDSDTDTQYF. The CDR3 DNA sequence: TGTGCCAGTATAGATAGCGACACAGATACGCAGTATTTT.

This chain uses TRBV9 with TRBJ1-6; TRBD1 might be the D (5 bases). The CDR3 has 15 amino acids. Germline lookup yields CDR1 SGDLS and CDR2 YYNGEE. V lost 0 bases, J lost 10 bases, and 14 bases lay in between. DNA of the CDR3: TGTGCCAGCAGCGTAGCTAAGGACAACATCTCACCCCTCCACTTT. Its translation is CASSVAKDNISPLHF.

This clone has more than one count but fewer than ten. The V call is TRBV7-9, the J call TRBJ1-2; TRBD1 agrees at 9 bases. V lost 5 bases and J lost 8; bases outside the gene matches: 3. Germline values: CDR1 SEHNR, CDR2 FQNEAQ (reference sequence). This CDR3 has 12 amino acids. The CDR3 DNA sequence: TGTGCCAGCAGCGCCGGACAGGGGGGCTACACCTTC. Its translation is CASSAGQGGYTF.

This chain connects TRBV6-4 to TRBJ2-3; TRBD2 might be the D (6 bases). V shed 2 bases and J shed 8 bases, with 14 bases lying between them. Germline-derived CDR1 and CDR2 are MRHNA and SNTAGT. The CDR3 extends over 14 amino acids. This CDR3 reads CASSDGAGEVTQYF. The CDR3 coding sequence is TGTGCCAGCAGTGACGGGGCCGGGGAGGTTACGCAGTATTTT.

In DNA, the CDR3 is TGTGCCAGTAGTATTTCTACCAGGGAAGAGACCCAGTACTTC. Protein sequence: CASSISTREETQYF. The chain joins TRBV19 to TRBJ2-5, with a possible D match to TRBD1 (5 bases). The CDR3 covers 14 residues. Germline CDR1 is LNHDA and CDR2 is SQIVND (reference sequence). Trimming stripped 3 bases from V and 3 bases from J, with 11 bases between.

The chain is built from TRBV9 and TRBJ2-2; possibly TRBD1 or TRBD2 for D (7 bases each). The ends were cut back, 4 bases at V and 8 bases at J, with 18 bases in the middle. CDR3 length equals 15 residues. CDR1 and CDR2 (germline): SGDLS, YYNGEE. In DNA form, the CDR3 reads TGTGCCAGCAGCCTAGGGGGCGGGAGAGGTGGGGAGCTGTTTTTT. Its protein product is CASSLGGGRGGELFF.

The chain is built from TRBV7-9 and TRBJ1-2; 7 nucleotides line up with TRBD1. The CDR3 spans 13 residues. The V gene end was trimmed by 5 bases and the J gene end by 6 bases; junction bases not matched to a gene: 6. In germline, CDR1 is SEHNR, CDR2 FQNEAQ (reference sequence). Here the CDR3 DNA reads TGTGCCAGCAGCCCCCCAGGGGGTCATGGCTACACCTTC. This encodes CASSPPGGHGYTF.

V is TRBV5-8 and J is TRBJ2-3; a possible D gene is TRBD2 (5 bases). The CDR3 is 16 residues long. From germline, CDR1 is SGHTS and CDR2 YDEGEE. The ends were cut back, 3 bases at V and 2 bases at J, with 16 bases in the middle. The CDR3 loop reads CASSWASGLTTDTQYF. Written as DNA, the CDR3 is TGTGCCAGCAGCTGGGCCTCAGGACTTACCACAGATACGCAGTATTTT.

The gene calls are TRBV14 and TRBJ2-1; 11 nucleotides agree with TRBD2. Germline CDR1 and CDR2: SGHDN and FVKESK. Trimming cost V 1 base and J 6 bases; bases outside gene matches: 2. CDR3 length: 15 residues. The CDR3 DNA reads TGTGCCAGCAGCCAAGCGCTAGCGGGAGGCAATGAGCAGTTCTTC. It translates to CASSQALAGGNEQFF.

V is TRBV7-6 and J is TRBJ2-2; 7 bases fit TRBD2. This CDR3 comprises 16 residues. CDR1 SGHVS and CDR2 FNYEAQ come from the germline V gene. V gave up 0 bases and J gave up 2 bases; unmatched junction bases: 3. This CDR3 reads CASSLALAVNTGELFF. In DNA, the CDR3 is TGTGCCAGCAGCTTAGCGCTAGCGGTCAACACCGGGGAGCTGTTTTTT.

V gene TRBV5-4 combines with J gene TRBJ2-7; 8 bases are shared with TRBD2. The CDR3 is 15 residues long. Trimming took 4 bases from V and 0 from J; bases not matched to a gene: 6. From germline, CDR1 is SGHNT and CDR2 YYREEE (reference sequence). CDR3 DNA sequence: TGTGCCAGCAGCCCCCGGGGGGGGACCTCCTACGAGCAGTACTTC. Translation gives CASSPRGGTSYEQYF.

The chain carries TRBV28 and TRBJ2-3; 11 bases align to TRBD2. Germline V gives CDR1 MDHEN, CDR2 SYDVKM. Trimming cost V 4 bases and J 2 bases; bases outside gene matches: 5. The CDR3 totals 16 residues. DNA for the CDR3: TGTGCCAGCAGTTCGACTAGCGGGGTGTACACAGATACGCAGTATTTT. Protein sequence: CASSSTSGVYTDTQYF.

The chain is built from TRBV7-8 and TRBJ2-5; D may be TRBD1 (6 bases). The CDR3 is 14 residues long. In germline, CDR1 is SGHVS, CDR2 FQNEAQ. Trimming removed 2 bases from V and 1 base from J, with 8 bases in between. CDR3: CASSLTGLQETQYF. Written as DNA, the CDR3 is TGTGCCAGCAGCTTAACAGGGCTCCAAGAGACCCAGTACTTC.

A few counts support this clone. The chain is built from TRBV29-1 and TRBJ2-1; 7 bases fit TRBD2. Germline V gives CDR1 SQVTM, CDR2 ANQGSEA. The CDR3 loop spans 16 amino acids. Germline trimming cut 6 bases from V and 7 bases from J; bases unmatched to any gene: 18. The DNA for the CDR3 is TGCAGCGTGGATGGGACTGCTGACTGGGGAGGGAATGAGCAGTTCTTC. Translated, it gives CSVDGTADWGGNEQFF.

The chain carries TRBV7-3 and TRBJ2-1; 12 bases fit TRBD2. This CDR3 is built from 15 residues. Looked up from germline, CDR1 is SGHTA and CDR2 is FQGTGA. After removal of 5 bases from V and 3 bases from J, the junction contained 2 bases not matched to a gene. CDR3 in amino acids: CASSPTSGSYNEQFF. In nucleotides, the CDR3 is TGTGCCAGCAGCCCGACTAGCGGGAGCTACAATGAGCAGTTCTTC.

The rearrangement links TRBV11-2 to TRBJ2-1, with 8 bases fitting TRBD2. In germline, CDR1 is SGHAT, CDR2 FQNNGV. This CDR3 has 16 residues. V lost 5 bases to trimming and J lost 6 bases; unmatched junction nucleotides: 12. CDR3 in amino acids: CASSPRTSLSANEQFF. The CDR3, as DNA: TGTGCCAGCAGCCCTAGGACTAGCTTGAGCGCCAATGAGCAGTTCTTC.

This chain links TRBV29-1 with TRBJ1-5; 7 nucleotides agree with TRBD1. The germline gives CDR1 SQVTM, CDR2 ANQGSEA. The CDR3 runs 12 residues. The V and J ends lost 4 bases and 5 bases, in that order; junction bases with no gene match: 2. The CDR3 region is CSVGQGDQPQHF. CDR3 in DNA: TGCAGCGTTGGACAGGGCGATCAGCCCCAGCATTTT.

The V and J genes are TRBV28 and TRBJ2-1, with 11 bases aligning to TRBD2. Germline loops: CDR1 MDHEN, CDR2 SYDVKM. The CDR3 spans 16 residues. The trim removed 5 bases at V and 4 bases at J, leaving 7 bases unmatched. The CDR3 loop reads CASSDRTSGFYNEQFF. The CDR3 bases are TGTGCCAGCAGTGACCGGACTAGCGGGTTTTACAATGAGCAGTTCTTC.

The chain is built from TRBV2 and TRBJ1-4; 7 nucleotides line up with TRBD1. The CDR3 runs to 14 residues. In germline, CDR1 is SNHLY, CDR2 FYNNEI. V dropped 6 bases and J dropped 4; count of bases not matched to a gene: 5. CDR3 amino acids: CASRRQGLNEKLFF. The CDR3 DNA follows: TGTGCCAGCAGGAGACAGGGCCTTAATGAAAAACTGTTTTTT.

CDR3 in DNA: TGTGCCAGTACGGACAGGGGAGTCAGCGAGCAGTACTTC. Its translation: CASTDRGVSEQYF. The chain links TRBV19 to TRBJ2-7, with 9 bases lining up with TRBD1. The CDR3 totals 13 residues. V dropped 7 bases and J dropped 6; count of bases not matched to a gene: 7. Germline CDR1 is LNHDA and CDR2 is SQIVND (reference sequence).